Listed below are T cell receptor beta chains from one sample, sequenced in a study of blood T cells in healthy people across ages. TCRdb itself ran the 5' RACE reads through MiXCR, one entry per CDR3 protein. The sample lists approximately 800,000 distinct CDR3 sequences, roughly three fifths occurring once. The sample comprised blood. These receptors originate from a middle-aged man in good health. The CDR3 runs from the conserved cysteine through the conserved F or W. D genes are given only for firm matches. Clone size is stated in some rows and not others, as once, few, many or a class when expanded.

clone_size d_call j_call v_call cdr3_aa cdr3_nt
. . TRBJ1-1 TRBV4-1 CASNLQGSTGYTEAFF TGCGCCAGCAACCTTCAGGGTAGCACAGGGTACACTGAAGCTTTCTTT
. . TRBJ1-1 TRBV29-1 CSVGGVTEAFF TGCAGCGTTGGGGGCGTCACTGAAGCTTTCTTT
. TRBD2 TRBJ2-5 TRBV3-1 CASSPPSSGQETQYF TGTGCCAGCAGCCCCCCCTCTAGCGGGCAAGAGACCCAGTACTTC
. . TRBJ2-1 TRBV5-5 CASSRNSEYNEQFF TGCGCCAGCAGCAGGAATAGCGAGTACAATGAGCAGTTCTTC
. . TRBJ2-3 TRBV12-3/TRBV12-4 CASSLSVGHGATDTQYF TGTGCCAGCAGTTTGTCCGTAGGACACGGGGCAACAGATACGCAGTATTTT
. . TRBJ2-1 TRBV7-2 CASRLSGGKYNEQFF TGTGCCAGTCGGCTTTCGGGCGGGAAATACAATGAGCAGTTCTTC
. . TRBJ2-1 TRBV28 CASSLAAEYNEQFF TGTGCCAGCAGTTTAGCAGCGGAGTACAATGAGCAGTTCTTC
many . TRBJ2-7 TRBV7-2 CASSSNPGPGYEQYF TGTGCCAGCAGTTCTAATCCGGGACCAGGCTACGAGCAGTACTTC
. TRBD1 TRBJ1-2 TRBV9 CASSAWTGTSNYGYTF TGTGCCAGCAGCGCCTGGACAGGGACCTCTAACTATGGCTACACCTTC
many . TRBJ1-6 TRBV6-5 CASRSDMTGPTLHF TGTGCCAGCAGAAGCGACATGACAGGTCCCACCCTCCACTTT
few . TRBJ2-3 TRBV7-7 CASSWRLADTQYF TGTGCCAGCAGCTGGAGACTGGCGGATACGCAGTATTTT
. . TRBJ2-2 TRBV2 CASPIGGEWHTGELFF TGTGCCAGTCCAATCGGCGGTGAATGGCACACCGGGGAGCTGTTTTTT
. TRBD2 TRBJ2-4 TRBV19 CASTPPTSGSGIQYF TGTGCCAGTACCCCCCCGACTAGCGGGAGTGGCATTCAGTACTTC
. . TRBJ1-5 TRBV7-2 CASSAVVGPNQPQHF TGTGCCAGCAGCGCGGTAGTGGGGCCCAATCAGCCCCAGCATTTT
. TRBD2 TRBJ2-5 TRBV7-3 CASSQGLGRVETQYF TGTGCCAGCAGCCAAGGACTAGGGAGAGTTGAGACCCAGTACTTC
. . TRBJ2-1 TRBV20-1 CSAKTLGSYNEQFF TGCAGTGCTAAGACCCTAGGGTCCTACAATGAGCAGTTCTTC
. TRBD2 TRBJ2-1 TRBV20-1 CSVPSGRGYNEQFF TGCAGCGTCCCTAGCGGGAGGGGCTACAATGAGCAGTTCTTC
. . TRBJ1-5 TRBV27 CASSPTRGPSGHQPQHF TGTGCCAGCAGTCCTACTAGAGGGCCAAGTGGGCATCAGCCCCAGCATTTT
. TRBD2 TRBJ2-1 TRBV7-3 CASSPPGLAGANEQFF TGTGCCAGCAGCCCACCAGGACTAGCGGGAGCCAATGAGCAGTTCTTC
. . TRBJ2-5 TRBV29-1 CSVELQGLETQYF TGCAGCGTTGAATTGCAGGGGCTGGAGACCCAGTACTTC
. . TRBJ1-2 TRBV7-2 CASSLIGGKGVNLYGYTF TGTGCCAGCAGCTTAATCGGGGGGAAGGGCGTAAACTTATATGGCTACACCTTC
few . TRBJ2-3 TRBV11-2 CASSLEGDGTDTQYF TGTGCCAGCAGCTTAGAGGGTGATGGCACAGATACGCAGTATTTT
. TRBD2 TRBJ2-2 TRBV4-3 CASSQGWASGLNTGELFF TGCGCCAGCAGCCAAGGTTGGGCTAGCGGGCTGAACACCGGGGAGCTGTTTTTT
few TRBD1 TRBJ2-5 TRBV20-1 CSAEGQGQETQYF TGCAGTGCCGAAGGACAGGGGCAAGAGACCCAGTACTTC
. TRBD2 TRBJ2-5 TRBV5-1 CASSILSSRDGGETQYF TGCGCCAGCAGCATTCTTTCTTCTAGGGACGGGGGGGAGACCCAGTACTTC
. . TRBJ1-2 TRBV7-3 CASSPNGGVYGYTF TGTGCCAGCAGCCCAAATGGGGGCGTCTATGGCTACACCTTC
. . TRBJ2-3 TRBV29-1 CSVTPSTDTQYF TGCAGCGTTACCCCGAGCACAGATACGCAGTATTTT
few . TRBJ2-7 TRBV24-1 CATSDLTYSYEQYF TGTGCCACCAGTGACCTGACGTATTCCTACGAGCAGTACTTC
. TRBD2 TRBJ2-5 TRBV28 CASSSGLTSGAEETQYF TGTGCCAGCAGTTCTGGGTTGACTAGCGGGGCGGAAGAGACCCAGTACTTC
. . TRBJ1-2 TRBV25-1 CASSGGTQGGCGYTF TGTGCCAGCAGTGGGGGGACGCAGGGAGGTTGTGGCTACACCTTC
. TRBD2 TRBJ2-5 TRBV12-3/TRBV12-4 CASSFSQRGYKETQYF TGTGCCAGCAGTTTTAGCCAGCGGGGGTATAAAGAGACCCAGTACTTC
. . TRBJ1-2 TRBV12-3/TRBV12-4 CASSRADYGYTF TGTGCCAGCAGCAGGGCGGACTATGGCTACACCTTC